These 3 T cell receptor beta chains were all obtained from the same sample, sequenced in a study of cytotoxic CD8 clonotypes in ibrutinib-treated CLL (dated by TCRdb to the early 2020s). The time point label for this specimen denotes: approximately 2 years on ibrutinib. Libraries were built with the immunoSEQ multiplex PCR assay. TCRdb retrieved this table from immuneACCESS and kept in-frame rearrangements only. Not all clones are present; in checked studies, unresolved V genes account for under half, and no reason is known for the remainder. This sample lists about 27,000 clones; about 82% were detected once. Together, the top ten hold more than 6.5% of the sample. The specimen comprised PBMCs, sampled after 24 months of ibrutinib treatment. All receptors derive from a human donor with chronic lymphocytic leukemia.

This chain links TRBV7-8 with TRBJ1-2; 11 bases align to TRBD1. The length of the CDR3 is 16 residues. With 3 bases clipped from V and 6 bases from J, the junction kept 9 bases outside the gene matches. CDR1 and CDR2 from the germline V gene are SGHVS and FQNEAQ. DNA for the CDR3: TGTGCCAGCAGCTTGGTTTTAGGACAGGGGGCTAATGGCTACACCTTC. This gives the protein CASSLVLGQGANGYTF. Using reference TRBV7-8 and TRBJ1-2 for the parts outside the CDR3, the full variable domain is GAGVSQSPRYKVAKRGQDVALRCDPISGHVSLFWYQQALGQGPEFLTYFQNEAQLDKSGLPSDRFFAERPEGSVSTLKIQRTQQEDSAVYLCASSLVLGQGANGYTFGSGTRLTVV.

The chain carries TRBV30 and TRBJ1-4, with 9 positions matching TRBD1. V lost 4 bases to trimming and J lost 8 bases; unmatched junction nucleotides: 14. This CDR3 has 16 residues. Germline V lookup: CDR1 GTSNPN, CDR2 SVGIG (reference sequence). The CDR3 nucleotides are TGTGCCTGGAAAAGGATAGAACAGGGGGCGAACGAAAAACTGTTTTTT. Translation: CAWKRIEQGANEKLFF.

The rearrangement joins TRBV2 to TRBJ2-7; TRBD2 might be the D (5 bases). The CDR3 consists of 13 residues. Germline CDR1 SNHLY, CDR2 FYNNEI. The V end lost 4 bases, the J end lost 3 bases, and 10 bases lay between the germline ends. CDR3 in DNA: TGTGCCAGCAGTGGGGAGCGCCTCTACGAGCAGTACTTC. As protein: CASSGERLYEQYF.